Reported below is one TCR beta chain. This clonotype appeared a few times. Its antigen remains undetermined. Germline is not matched at one junction end, which may reflect a read error. The data derive from a study of tumor and adjacent non-tumor tissue in lung cancer (dated 2018 in TCRdb). Study-level background: The cohort included under 15 adenocarcinoma, 2 squamous cell carcinoma and 1 small cell lung cancer patients. Sequencing generated a total of more than 95 million productive TCRbeta reads, averaging around 4.3 million reads per sample. For each patient, one tumor sample and one normal lung sample were taken, giving roughly 30 paired specimens that underwent TCRbeta CDR3 sequencing. The roughly 15 patients were aged about 31 to 85 years, included about ten men and 5 women, and had TNM stage I to III disease. Bulk TCRbeta repertoires were compared between lung tumor tissue and matched distant non-tumor lung tissue obtained from fewer than 18 lung cancer patients. Points the paper makes about the study in general: Neither the sequencing platform nor unique molecular identifiers are mentioned in the methods. Tumor tissue showed significantly greater TCR diversity (inverse Simpson) than normal lung tissue (around 450 vs 150, P = 0.0075, Mann-Whitney U test). The top 100 clones made up a significantly larger cumulative share of the repertoire in normal lung than in tumor tissue. Significantly higher TCR diversity was found in younger patients, and higher tumor TCR diversity was associated with shorter overall and disease-free survival. Peripheral blood was not sequenced, so blood TCRbeta repertoires were not examined in the lung cancer patients of the study. Only about 15 patients were included in the cohort, and the need for larger samples and more detailed clinical data was noted by the authors.

Library prep was done by multiplex PCR. Data came from an Illumina HiSeq 2500. TCRbeta libraries were built by three rounds of nested PCR using primers (Table S4), following protocols modified from ARM-PCR. PCR products of 200-500 bp were gel-excised and purified with the QIAquick gel extraction kit before sequencing. Regarding the original processing steps: Reads were cleaned with Trimmomatic, merged with FLASH into complete CDR3 sequences, and assigned to V(D)J germline segments with MiTCR. Clonal diversity was calculated as the inverse Simpson's index using VDJtools. In-frame sequences without a premature stop codon were defined as productive reads. Starting from the raw public reads, TCRdb applied fastp trimming at Q25, assembled clones with MiXCR and retained in-frame beta chains. Entries are consolidated by CDR3 protein sequence, retaining the most common genes and DNA. The V and J calls were determined by TCRdb, not by the authors. The sample includes around 99,000 distinct CDR3 sequences, with about 65% observed a single time. Clones ranked in the top ten supply 15% to 20% of the sample.

RNA was isolated from bulk, unsorted tissue, and RNA quality was assessed with a NanoDrop ND-1000 and an Agilent 2100. Normal lung samples were distant non-tumor tissue taken more than 3 cm from the tumor edge. All donors had newly diagnosed lung cancer, had not received prior chemotherapy, and were admitted for thoracic surgery in China between August and November 2014. Patients with previous radiotherapy or chemotherapy, or with another concurrent cancer, were excluded from the study. Pieces of surgical tissue measuring about 1-2.1 cm3 were kept in RNAlater solution and held at -80 degrees C until needed. CDR1 and CDR2, looked up from the germline V gene, are MDHEN and SYDVKM. Its CDR3 holds 12 amino acids, cysteine through phenylalanine. The read is trimmed to its CDR3 DNA, 36 bases read in frame from base 1.

The receptor chain draws on TRBV28 and TRBJ2-5; the D segment could be TRBD2, given 6 matching bases. The material sequenced was distant non-tumor lung tissue. This clonotype originated in a man between 60 and 75 years old with non-small cell lung cancer. Read as DNA, the sequence is TGTGCCAGCAGCCTGGGGGGAAAGACCCAGCACTTC. Translated, it reads CASSLGGKTQHF.